The T cell receptor (beta chain) described here comes from a study of T cells in Graves' hyperthyroidism and ophthalmopathy. This clonotype has more than one count but fewer than ten. CDR1 is KGHSH and CDR2 is LQKENI in the germline V gene. The CDR3 spans 14 residues. Trimming took off 3 bases at V and 2 bases at J, with 11 bases between the two ends. Template material for amplifying TCR beta CDR3 regions consisted of RNA transcripts. The TCR CDR3 was amplified in a first-round RT-PCR using the HTBI primer set. TCRdb reanalysed the multiplex PCR reads using MiXCR and keeps one entry per CDR3 protein. In the table there are 540,000 or so distinct CDR3 sequences, 35% to 55% of which are singletons.

Sequenced input: peripheral blood or thyroid tissue (not recorded which). The receptor was derived from an adult woman with Graves' disease, either hyperthyroidism or ophthalmopathy (not recorded which). The chain links TRBV18 to TRBJ2-7, with D perhaps TRBD1 (5 bases). This CDR3 reads CASSPETDPYEQYF. As DNA, the CDR3 is TGTGCCAGCTCACCTGAGACAGATCCCTACGAGCAGTACTTC. The full variable domain, its missing parts supplied by reference TRBV18 and TRBJ2-7, is NAGVMQNPRHLVRRRGQEARLRCSPMKGHSHVYWYRQLPEEGLKFMVYLQKENIIDESGMPKERFSAEFPKEGPSILRIQQVVRGDSAAYFCASSPETDPYEQYFGPGTRLTVT.